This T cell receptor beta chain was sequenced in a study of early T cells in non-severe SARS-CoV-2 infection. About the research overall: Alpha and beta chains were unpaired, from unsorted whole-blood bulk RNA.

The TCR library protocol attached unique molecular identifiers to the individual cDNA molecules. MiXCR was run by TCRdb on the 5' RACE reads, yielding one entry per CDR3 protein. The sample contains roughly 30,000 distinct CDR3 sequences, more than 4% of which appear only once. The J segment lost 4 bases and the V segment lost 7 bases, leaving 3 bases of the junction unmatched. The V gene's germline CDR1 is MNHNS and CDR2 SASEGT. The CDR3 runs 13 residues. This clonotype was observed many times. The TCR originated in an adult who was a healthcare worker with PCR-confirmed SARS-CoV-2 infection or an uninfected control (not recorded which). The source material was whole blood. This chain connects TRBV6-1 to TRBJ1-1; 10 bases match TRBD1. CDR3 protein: CASTGQGITEAFF. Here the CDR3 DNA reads TGTGCCAGCACGGGACAGGGGATCACTGAAGCTTTCTTT.